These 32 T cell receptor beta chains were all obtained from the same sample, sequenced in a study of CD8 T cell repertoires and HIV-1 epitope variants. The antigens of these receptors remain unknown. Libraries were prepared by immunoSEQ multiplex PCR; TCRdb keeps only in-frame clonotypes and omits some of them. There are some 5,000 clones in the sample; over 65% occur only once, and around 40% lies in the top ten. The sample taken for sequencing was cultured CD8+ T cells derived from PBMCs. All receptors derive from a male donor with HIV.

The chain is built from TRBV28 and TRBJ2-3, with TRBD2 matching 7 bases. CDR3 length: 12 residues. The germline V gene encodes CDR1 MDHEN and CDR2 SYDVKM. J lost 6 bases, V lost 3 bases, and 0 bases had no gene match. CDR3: CASSLGGDTQYF. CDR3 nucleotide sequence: TGTGCCAGCAGTTTGGGGGGGGATACGCAGTATTTT.

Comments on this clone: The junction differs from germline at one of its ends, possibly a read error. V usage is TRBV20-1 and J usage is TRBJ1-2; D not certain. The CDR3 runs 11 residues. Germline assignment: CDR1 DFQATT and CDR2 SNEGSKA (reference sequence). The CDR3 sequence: CSAGDYYGYTF. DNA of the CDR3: TGCAGTGCTGGAGACTACTATGGCTACACCTTC.

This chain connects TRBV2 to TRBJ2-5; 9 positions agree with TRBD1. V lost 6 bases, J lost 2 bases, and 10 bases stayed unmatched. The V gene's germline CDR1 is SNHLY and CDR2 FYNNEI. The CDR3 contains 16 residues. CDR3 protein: CASRGVDDRGQETQYF. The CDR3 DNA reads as TGTGCCAGCAGGGGCGTAGATGACAGGGGGCAAGAGACCCAGTACTTC.

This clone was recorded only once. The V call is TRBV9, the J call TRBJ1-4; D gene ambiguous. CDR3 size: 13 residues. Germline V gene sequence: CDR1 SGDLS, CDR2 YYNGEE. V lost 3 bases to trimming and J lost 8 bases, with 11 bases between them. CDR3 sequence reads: CASSARPGEKLFF. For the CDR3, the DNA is TGTGCCAGCAGCGCCCGGCCGGGGGAAAAACTGTTTTTT.

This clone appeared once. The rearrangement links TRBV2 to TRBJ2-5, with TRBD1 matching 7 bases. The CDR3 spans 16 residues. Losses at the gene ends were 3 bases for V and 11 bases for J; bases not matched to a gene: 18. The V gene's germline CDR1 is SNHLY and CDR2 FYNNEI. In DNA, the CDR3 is TGTGCCAGCAGTGAGACGTTGGGGACAGTCCCTTTTGGGCAGTACTTC. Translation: CASSETLGTVPFGQYF.

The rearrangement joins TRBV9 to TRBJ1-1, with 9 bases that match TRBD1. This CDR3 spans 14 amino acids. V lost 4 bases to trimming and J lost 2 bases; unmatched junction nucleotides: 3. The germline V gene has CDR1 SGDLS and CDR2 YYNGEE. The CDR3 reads CASSLTGGNTEAFF. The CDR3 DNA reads TGTGCCAGCAGCTTGACAGGGGGAAACACTGAAGCTTTCTTT.

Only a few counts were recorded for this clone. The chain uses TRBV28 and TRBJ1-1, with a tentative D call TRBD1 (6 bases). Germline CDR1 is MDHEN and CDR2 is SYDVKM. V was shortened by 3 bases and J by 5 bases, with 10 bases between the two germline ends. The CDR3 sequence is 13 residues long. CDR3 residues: CASSLSRGTEAFF. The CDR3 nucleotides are TGTGCCAGCAGTTTGAGCAGGGGAACTGAAGCTTTCTTT. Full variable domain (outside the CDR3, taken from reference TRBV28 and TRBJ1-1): DVKVTQSSRYLVKRTGEKVFLECVQDMDHENMFWYRQDPGLGLRLIYFSYDVKMKEKGDIPEGYSVSREKKERFSLILESASTNQTSMYLCASSLSRGTEAFFGQGTRLTVV.

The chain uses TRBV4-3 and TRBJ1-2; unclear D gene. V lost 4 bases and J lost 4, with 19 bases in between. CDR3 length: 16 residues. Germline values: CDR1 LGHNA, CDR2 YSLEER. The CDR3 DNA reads TGCGCCAGCAGCCCAGAGATCGACCGGGCTACCTATGGCTACACCTTC. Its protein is CASSPEIDRATYGYTF.

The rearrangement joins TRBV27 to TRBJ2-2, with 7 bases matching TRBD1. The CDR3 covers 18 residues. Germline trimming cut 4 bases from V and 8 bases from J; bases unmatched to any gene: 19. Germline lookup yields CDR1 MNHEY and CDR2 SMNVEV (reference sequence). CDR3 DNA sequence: TGTGCCAGCAGTTCAACAACAACGAGTACAGGGGCGGTGGGGGAGCTGTTTTTT. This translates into CASSSTTTSTGAVGELFF.

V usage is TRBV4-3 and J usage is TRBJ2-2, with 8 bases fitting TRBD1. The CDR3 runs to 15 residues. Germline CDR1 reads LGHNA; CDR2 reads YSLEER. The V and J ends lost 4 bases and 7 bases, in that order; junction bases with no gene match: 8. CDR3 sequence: CASSPRTGFIGELFF. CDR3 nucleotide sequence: TGCGCCAGCAGCCCTAGGACAGGGTTCATCGGGGAGCTGTTTTTT.

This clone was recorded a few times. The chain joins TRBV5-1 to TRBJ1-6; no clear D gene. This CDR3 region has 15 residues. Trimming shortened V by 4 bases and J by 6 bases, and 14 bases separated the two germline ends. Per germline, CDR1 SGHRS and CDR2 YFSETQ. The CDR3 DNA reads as TGCGCCAGCAGCCCGCTGGAGGGAGGTAATTCACCCCTCCACTTT. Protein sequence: CASSPLEGGNSPLHF.

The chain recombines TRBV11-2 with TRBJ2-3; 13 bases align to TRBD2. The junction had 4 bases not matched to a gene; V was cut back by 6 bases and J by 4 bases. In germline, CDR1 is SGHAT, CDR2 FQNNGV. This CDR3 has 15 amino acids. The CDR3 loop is CASRSGLAGADTQYF. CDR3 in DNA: TGTGCCAGCAGATCTGGACTAGCGGGGGCAGATACGCAGTATTTT.

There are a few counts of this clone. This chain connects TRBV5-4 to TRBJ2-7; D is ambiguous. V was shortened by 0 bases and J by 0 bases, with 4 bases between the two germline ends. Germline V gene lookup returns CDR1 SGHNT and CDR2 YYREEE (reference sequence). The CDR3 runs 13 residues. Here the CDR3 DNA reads TGTGCCAGCAGCTTGGACTACTCCTACGAGCAGTACTTC. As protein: CASSLDYSYEQYF.

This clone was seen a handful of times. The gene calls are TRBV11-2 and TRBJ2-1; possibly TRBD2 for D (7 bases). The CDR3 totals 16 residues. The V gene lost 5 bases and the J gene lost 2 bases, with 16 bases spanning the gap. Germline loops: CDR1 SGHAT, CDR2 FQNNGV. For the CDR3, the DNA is TGTGCCAGCAGCCCCAGGGGAGGGGGTCCCTACAATGAGCAGTTCTTC. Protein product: CASSPRGGGPYNEQFF.

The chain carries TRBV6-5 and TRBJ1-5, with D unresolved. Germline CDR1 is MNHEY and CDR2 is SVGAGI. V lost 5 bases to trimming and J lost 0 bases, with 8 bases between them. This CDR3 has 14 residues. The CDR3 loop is CASSPYYSNQPQHF. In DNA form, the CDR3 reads TGTGCCAGCAGTCCTTACTATAGCAATCAGCCCCAGCATTTT.

For the CDR3, the DNA is TGTGCCAGCAGTAAAGAGACAGGGGGCGTTTTCGGCTACACCTTC. Protein sequence: CASSKETGGVFGYTF. V is TRBV6-5 and J is TRBJ1-2; TRBD1 agrees at 10 bases. V lost 5 bases and J lost 8; bases outside the gene matches: 11. This CDR3 is built from 15 residues. Germline-derived CDR1 and CDR2 are MNHEY and SVGAGI.

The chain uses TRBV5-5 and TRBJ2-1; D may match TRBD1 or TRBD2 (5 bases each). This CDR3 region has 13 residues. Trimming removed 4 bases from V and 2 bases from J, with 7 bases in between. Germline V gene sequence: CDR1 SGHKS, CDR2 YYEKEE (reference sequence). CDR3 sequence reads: CASSLGPYNEQFF. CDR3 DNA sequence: TGTGCCAGCAGCCTGGGACCCTACAATGAGCAGTTCTTC. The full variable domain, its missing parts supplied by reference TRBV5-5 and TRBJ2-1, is DAGVTQSPTHLIKTRGQQVTLRCSPISGHKSVSWYQQVLGQGPQFIFQYYEKEERGRGNFPDRFSARQFPNYSSELNVNALLLGDSALYLCASSLGPYNEQFFGPGTRLTVL.

CDR3 region: CASSSSDGYEQYF. The CDR3 DNA is TGTGCCAGCAGCTCCTCGGACGGCTACGAGCAGTACTTC. The chain couples TRBV11-2 to TRBJ2-7, with D hard to call. The V and J ends lost 4 bases and 3 bases respectively, with 10 bases between them. The length of the CDR3 is 13 residues. CDR1 and CDR2 from the germline V gene are SGHAT and FQNNGV. The whole variable domain, filled in from reference TRBV11-2 and TRBJ2-7, reads EAGVAQSPRYKIIEKRQSVAFWCNPISGHATLYWYQQILGQGPKLLIQFQNNGVVDDSQLPKDRFSAERLKGVDSTLKIQPAKLEDSAVYLCASSSSDGYEQYFGPGTRLTVT.

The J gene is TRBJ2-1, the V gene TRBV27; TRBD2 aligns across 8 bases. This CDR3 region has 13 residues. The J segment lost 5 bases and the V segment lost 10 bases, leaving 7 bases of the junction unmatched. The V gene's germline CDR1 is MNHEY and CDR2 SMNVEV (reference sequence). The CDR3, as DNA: TGTGCCACCGCGGGACTAGGGGACAATGAGCAGTTCTTC. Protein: CATAGLGDNEQFF.

The CDR3, as DNA: TGCAGCGTTGGCGACTACAACAATGAGCAGTTCTTC. Translated, it gives CSVGDYNNEQFF. The chain joins TRBV29-1 to TRBJ2-1; a possible D gene is TRBD2 (5 bases). Trimming took 4 bases from V and 5 from J, leaving 9 bases between them. CDR1 is SQVTM, CDR2 ANQGSEA, per germline. The CDR3 is 12 amino acids.

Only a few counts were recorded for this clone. Here the CDR3 DNA reads TGCGCCAGCAGCCCCCCTGGGGCGGCGGGTGAAGCTTTCTTT. Amino acid sequence: CASSPPGAAGEAFF. The V and J genes are TRBV4-1 and TRBJ1-1; D is perhaps TRBD1 (5 bases). This CDR3 comprises 14 residues. Trimming removed 4 bases at V and 7 bases at J, with 16 bases between. Germline loops: CDR1 MGHRA, CDR2 YSYEKL.

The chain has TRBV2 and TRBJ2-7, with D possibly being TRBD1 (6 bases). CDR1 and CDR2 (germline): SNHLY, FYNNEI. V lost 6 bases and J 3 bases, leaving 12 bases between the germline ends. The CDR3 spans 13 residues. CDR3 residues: CASRDRSLYEQYF. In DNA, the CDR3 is TGTGCCAGCAGAGACAGGAGTCTCTACGAGCAGTACTTC.

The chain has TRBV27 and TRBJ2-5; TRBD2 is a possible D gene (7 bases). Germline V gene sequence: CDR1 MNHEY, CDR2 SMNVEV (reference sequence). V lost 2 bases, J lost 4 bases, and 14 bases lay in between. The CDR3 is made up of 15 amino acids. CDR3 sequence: CASSLGGGGGETQYF. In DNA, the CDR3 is TGTGCCAGCAGTTTAGGCGGGGGAGGGGGAGAGACCCAGTACTTC.

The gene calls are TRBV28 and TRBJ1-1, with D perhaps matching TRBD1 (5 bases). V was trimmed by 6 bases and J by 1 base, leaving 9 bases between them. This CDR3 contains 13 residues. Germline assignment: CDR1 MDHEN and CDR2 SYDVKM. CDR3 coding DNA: TGTGCCAGCAGCAGGGACGGGAACACTGAAGCTTTCTTT. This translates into CASSRDGNTEAFF.

The CDR3: CASSEGQGHYGYTF. The CDR3 region has the DNA TGTGCCAGCAGTGAGGGACAGGGCCACTATGGCTACACCTTC. The J gene is TRBJ1-2, the V gene TRBV25-1; 9 positions match TRBD1. This CDR3 comprises 14 residues. Germline CDR1 is MGHDK and CDR2 is SYGVNS. Trimming at V came to 3 bases and at J to 3 bases, leaving 2 bases not matched to a gene.

CDR3 amino acids: CASSSFNYEQYF. The CDR3 DNA sequence: TGCGCCAGCAGCTCCTTTAACTACGAGCAGTACTTC. The rearrangement links TRBV5-1 to TRBJ2-5; D remains unclear. Judging by the DNA end, TRBJ2-7 fits better; the J call may be wrong. This CDR3 comprises 12 residues. Germline CDR1 SGHRS, CDR2 YFSETQ.

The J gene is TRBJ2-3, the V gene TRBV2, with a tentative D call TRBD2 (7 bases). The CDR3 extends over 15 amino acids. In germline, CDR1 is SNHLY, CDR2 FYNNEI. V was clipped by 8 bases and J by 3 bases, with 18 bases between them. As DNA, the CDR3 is TGTGCCAGCCAAATGGGAGGGGGTTGGACAGATACGCAGTATTTT. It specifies CASQMGGGWTDTQYF.

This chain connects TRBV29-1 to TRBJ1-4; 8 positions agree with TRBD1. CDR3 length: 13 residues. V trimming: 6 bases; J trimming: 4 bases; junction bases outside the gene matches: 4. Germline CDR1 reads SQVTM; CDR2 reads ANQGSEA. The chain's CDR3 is CSVLTGVNEKLFF. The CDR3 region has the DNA TGCAGCGTCTTGACAGGGGTTAATGAAAAACTGTTTTTT.

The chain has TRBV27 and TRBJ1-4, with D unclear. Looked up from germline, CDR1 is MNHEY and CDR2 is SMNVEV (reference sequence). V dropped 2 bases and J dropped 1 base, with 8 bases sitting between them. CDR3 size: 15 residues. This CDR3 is CASSLSGGTNEKLFF. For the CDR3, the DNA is TGTGCCAGCAGTTTAAGCGGAGGAACTAATGAAAAACTGTTTTTT.

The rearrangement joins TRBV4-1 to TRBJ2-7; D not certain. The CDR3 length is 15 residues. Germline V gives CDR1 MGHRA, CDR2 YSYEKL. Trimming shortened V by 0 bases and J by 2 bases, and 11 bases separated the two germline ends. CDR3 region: CASSQDLGRTYEQYF. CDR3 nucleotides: TGCGCCAGCAGCCAAGATCTTGGAAGGACCTACGAGCAGTACTTC.

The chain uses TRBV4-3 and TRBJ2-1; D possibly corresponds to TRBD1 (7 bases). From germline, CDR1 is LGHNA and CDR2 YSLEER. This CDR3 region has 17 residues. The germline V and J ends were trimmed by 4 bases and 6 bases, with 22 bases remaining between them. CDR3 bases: TGCGCCAGCAGCCCCATAAATGGAGGGGGCGGGTTCAATGAGCAGTTCTTC. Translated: CASSPINGGGGFNEQFF.

The CDR3, as DNA: TGTGCCAGCACCTTAGTATCTGGGGCCAACGTCCTGACTTTC. Protein sequence: CASTLVSGANVLTF. The V gene is TRBV6-5, the J gene TRBJ2-6, with D uncertain. The CDR3 length is 14 residues. Germline V gives CDR1 MNHEY, CDR2 SVGAGI. The V and J ends lost 7 bases and 1 base respectively, with 8 bases between them.